The following is a T cell receptor beta chain sequence with its context. Germline assignment: CDR1 SGDLS and CDR2 YYNGEE. This CDR3 contains 15 residues. V gave up 3 bases and J gave up 1 base; unmatched junction bases: 5. This sample was taken from a study of blood T cell repertoires in COVID-19. In the study overall: Acute and convalescent COVID-19 specimens originated in the United States, Italy and Spain. The analysed material was cDNA or gDNA that came from T cells, B-cell-depleted T cells, or PBMCs.

The method was immunoSEQ multiplex PCR; TCRdb's version includes in-frame clones alone and lacks a portion of them. The sample yields around 160,000 clones, approximately 91% seen once. The V call is TRBV9, the J call TRBJ1-1, with TRBD1 matching 8 bases. The TCR comes from a man aged 18 to 29 with acute or convalescent COVID-19. The sequencing sample was made of peripheral blood. CDR3 in amino acids: CASSAQGATNTEAFF. As DNA, the CDR3 is TGTGCCAGCAGCGCTCAGGGGGCGACGAACACTGAAGCTTTCTTT.